Here is one T cell receptor beta chain with its context. These data are taken from a study of T cell changes during pregnancy in multiple sclerosis. CDR3 length: 12 amino acids. Germline CDR1 LNHDA, CDR2 SQIVND (reference sequence). V shed 6 bases and J shed 3 bases, with 6 bases lying between them. Some clones are missing from TCRdb's copy, which holds only in-frame ones; the method was immunoSEQ multiplex PCR. This table holds about 100,000 clones, 90% to 95% found once. The TCR comes from a female donor with multiple sclerosis, enrolled in a pregnancy study. Sequencing was performed on peripheral blood, taken before pregnancy. V usage is TRBV19 and J usage is TRBJ1-5, with D uncertain. CDR3 sequence: CASREINQPQHF. CDR3 bases: TGTGCCAGTAGGGAGATCAATCAGCCCCAGCATTTT. The variable domain in full, completed from reference TRBV19 and TRBJ1-5, reads DGGITQSPKYLFRKEGQNVTLSCEQNLNHDAMYWYRQDPGQGLRLIYYSQIVNDFQKGDIAEGYSVSREKKESFPLTVTSAQKNPTAFYLCASREINQPQHFGDGTRLSIL.